This entry features one T cell receptor (beta chain) sequence. The antigen remains unidentified. TCRdb reprocessed the 5' RACE reads, keeping one entry per CDR3 protein, no DNA. This table holds 400,000 to 550,000 distinct CDR3 sequences. Per the germline V gene, CDR1 is DFQATT and CDR2 is SNEGSKA (reference sequence). The length of the CDR3 is 15 residues. The sample belongs to a study of T cells expressing NK-cell markers. Whole-study findings and limits: Leadership of the CD3+CD56-NKG2C+ fraction also belonged to these clonotypes in several donors. The dominant NKG2C+ clonotypes represented about 1.0-7.0% of CD8+ T cells in over 5 donors.

This receptor was obtained from a woman aged 18-69 years in good health. Input material: blood T cells: a sorted CD56 or NKG2C T cell subset, CD4+ or CD8+ T cells, or bulk PBMC T cells (not recorded which). J is TRBJ2-7 and V is TRBV20-1; the TRBD2 assignment by TCRdb is unverifiable without DNA. CDR3 sequence: CSGGTSGRKAYEQYF.